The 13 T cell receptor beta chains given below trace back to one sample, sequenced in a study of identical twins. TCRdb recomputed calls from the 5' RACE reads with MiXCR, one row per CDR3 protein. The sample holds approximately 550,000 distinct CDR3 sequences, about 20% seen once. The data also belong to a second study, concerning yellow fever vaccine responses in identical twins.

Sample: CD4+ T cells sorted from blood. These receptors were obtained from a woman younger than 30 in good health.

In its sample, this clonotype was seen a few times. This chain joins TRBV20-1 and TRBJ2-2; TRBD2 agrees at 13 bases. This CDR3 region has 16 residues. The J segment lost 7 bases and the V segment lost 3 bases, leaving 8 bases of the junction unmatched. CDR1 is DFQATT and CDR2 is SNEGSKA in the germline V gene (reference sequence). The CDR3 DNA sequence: TGCAGTGCTAGTAGGGGACTAGCGGGAAAGATCGGGGAGCTGTTTTTT. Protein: CSASRGLAGKIGELFF.

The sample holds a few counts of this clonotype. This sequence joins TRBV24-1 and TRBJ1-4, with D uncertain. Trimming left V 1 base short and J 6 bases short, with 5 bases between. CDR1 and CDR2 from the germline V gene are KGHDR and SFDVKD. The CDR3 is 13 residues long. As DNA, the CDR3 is TGTGCCACCAGTGATTTCACGGATGAAAAACTGTTTTTT. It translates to CATSDFTDEKLFF.

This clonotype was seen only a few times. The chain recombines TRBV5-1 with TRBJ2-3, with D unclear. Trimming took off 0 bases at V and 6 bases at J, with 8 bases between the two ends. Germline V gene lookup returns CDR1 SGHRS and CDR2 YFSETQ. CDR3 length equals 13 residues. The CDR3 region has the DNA TGCGCCAGCAGCTTGGCCTACGGGGATACGCAGTATTTT. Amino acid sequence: CASSLAYGDTQYF.

DNA for the CDR3: TGTGCCAGCAGCGCCGGGACTAGCGATACCGGGGAGCTGTTTTTT. It specifies CASSAGTSDTGELFF. V usage is TRBV9 and J usage is TRBJ2-2, with 10 bases matching TRBD2. Germline values: CDR1 SGDLS, CDR2 YYNGEE. The CDR3 spans 15 residues. V dropped 3 bases and J dropped 5; count of bases not matched to a gene: 4.

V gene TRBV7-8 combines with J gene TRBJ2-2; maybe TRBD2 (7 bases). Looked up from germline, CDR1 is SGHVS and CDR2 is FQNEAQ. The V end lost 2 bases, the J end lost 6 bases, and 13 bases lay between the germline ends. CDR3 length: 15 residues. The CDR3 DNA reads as TGTGCCAGCAGCTTACGTAGGGGGGGGTCCGGGGAGCTGTTTTTT. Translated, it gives CASSLRRGGSGELFF. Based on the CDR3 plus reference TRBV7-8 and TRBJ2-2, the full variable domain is GAGVSQSPRYKVAKRGQDVALRCDPISGHVSLFWYQQALGQGPEFLTYFQNEAQLDKSGLPSDRFFAERPEGSVSTLKIQRTQQEDSAVYLCASSLRRGGSGELFFGEGSRLTVL.

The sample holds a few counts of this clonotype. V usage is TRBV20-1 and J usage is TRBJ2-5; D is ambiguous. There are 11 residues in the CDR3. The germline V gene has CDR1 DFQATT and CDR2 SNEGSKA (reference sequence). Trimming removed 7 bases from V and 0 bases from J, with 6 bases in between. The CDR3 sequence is CSVHNQETQYF. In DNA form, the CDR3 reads TGCAGTGTGCACAACCAAGAGACCCAGTACTTC.

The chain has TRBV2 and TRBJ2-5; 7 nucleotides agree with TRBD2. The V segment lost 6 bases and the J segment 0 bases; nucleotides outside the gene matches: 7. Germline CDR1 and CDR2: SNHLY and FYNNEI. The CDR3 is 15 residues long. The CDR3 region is CASSREAGNQETQYF. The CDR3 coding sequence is TGTGCCAGCAGCCGTGAAGCGGGGAACCAAGAGACCCAGTACTTC. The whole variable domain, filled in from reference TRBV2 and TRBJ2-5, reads EPEVTQTPSHQVTQMGQEVILRCVPISNHLYFYWYRQILGQKVEFLVSFYNNEISEKSEIFDDQFSVERPDGSNFTLKIRSTKLEDSAMYFCASSREAGNQETQYFGPGTRLLVL.

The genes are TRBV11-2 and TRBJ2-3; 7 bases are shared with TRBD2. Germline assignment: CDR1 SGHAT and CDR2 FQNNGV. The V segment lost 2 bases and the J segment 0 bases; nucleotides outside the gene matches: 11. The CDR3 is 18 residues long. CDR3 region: CASSLLGSRGRSTDTQYF. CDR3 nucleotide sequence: TGTGCCAGCAGCTTATTAGGTTCGCGGGGGAGGAGCACAGATACGCAGTATTTT.

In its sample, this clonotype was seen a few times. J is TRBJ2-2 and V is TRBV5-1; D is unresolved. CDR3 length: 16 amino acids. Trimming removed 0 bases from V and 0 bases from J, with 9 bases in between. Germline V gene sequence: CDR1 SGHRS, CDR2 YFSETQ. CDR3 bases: TGCGCCAGCAGCTTGGTTACGACTTCGAACACCGGGGAGCTGTTTTTT. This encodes CASSLVTTSNTGELFF.

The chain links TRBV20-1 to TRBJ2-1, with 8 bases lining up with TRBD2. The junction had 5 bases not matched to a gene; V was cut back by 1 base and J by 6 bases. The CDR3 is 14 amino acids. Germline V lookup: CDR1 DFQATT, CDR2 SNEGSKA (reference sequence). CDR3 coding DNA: TGCAGTGCTAGAGTACTAGCGGCCACCAATGAGCAGTTCTTC. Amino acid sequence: CSARVLAATNEQFF.

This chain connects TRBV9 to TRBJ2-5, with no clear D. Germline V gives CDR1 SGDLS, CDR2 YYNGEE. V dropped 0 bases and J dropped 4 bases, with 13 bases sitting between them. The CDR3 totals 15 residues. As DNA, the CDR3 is TGTGCCAGCAGCGTAGGGATGAAGTCAGGAGAGACCCAGTACTTC. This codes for CASSVGMKSGETQYF.

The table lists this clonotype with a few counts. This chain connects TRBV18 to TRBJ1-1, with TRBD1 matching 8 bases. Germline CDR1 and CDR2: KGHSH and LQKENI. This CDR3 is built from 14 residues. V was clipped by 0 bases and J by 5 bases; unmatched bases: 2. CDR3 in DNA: TGTGCCAGCTCACCACCGAACAGGGGGACTGAAGCTTTCTTT. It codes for CASSPPNRGTEAFF.

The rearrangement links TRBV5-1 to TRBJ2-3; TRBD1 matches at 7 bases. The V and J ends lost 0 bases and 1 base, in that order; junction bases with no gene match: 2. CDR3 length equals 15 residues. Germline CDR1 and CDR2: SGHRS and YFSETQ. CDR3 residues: CASSLDRGGTDTQYF. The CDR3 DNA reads TGCGCCAGCAGCTTGGACAGGGGAGGCACAGATACGCAGTATTTT.